The 3 T cell receptor beta chains below all came from one sample that was sequenced in a study of shared clonotypes between healthy human individuals. The protocol was immunoSEQ multiplex PCR, while the TCRdb copy is restricted to in-frame clones and leaves out a portion. The data show about 2 million clones, approximately 95% seen once. Only CD45RO-negative cells positively selected for CCR7 counted as naive CD8 cells, so terminally differentiated effector memory CD45RA+ cells were excluded. Material for sequencing was naive CD8+ T cells sorted from blood. These receptors were taken from a man aged 18 to 30 in good health.

J is TRBJ2-1 and V is TRBV15, with D possibly being TRBD2 (6 bases). V was shortened by 1 base and J by 10 bases, with 8 bases between the two germline ends. Germline V gene sequence: CDR1 LNHNV, CDR2 YYDKDF (reference sequence). This CDR3 spans 12 amino acids. The CDR3 coding sequence is TGTGCCACCAGCAGAGGCGCGGGAGAGCAGTTCTTC. This codes for CATSRGAGEQFF.

A note on this clone: Different DNA sequences within this sample yield the same CDR3. V is TRBV11-2 and J is TRBJ1-1; D might be TRBD1 (5 bases). This CDR3 spans 13 amino acids. V was trimmed by 3 bases and J by 1 base, leaving 6 bases between them. Germline loops: CDR1 SGHAT, CDR2 FQNNGV. The CDR3 sequence: CASSFGQNTEAFF. As DNA, the CDR3 is TGTGCCAGCAGCTTCGGACAGAACACTGAAGCTTTCTTT.

This chain joins TRBV5-1 and TRBJ2-7, with 10 nucleotides matching TRBD2. V dropped 2 bases and J dropped 0; count of bases not matched to a gene: 5. The CDR3 has 16 amino acids. Germline V lookup: CDR1 SGHRS, CDR2 YFSETQ. This chain's CDR3 is CASSFRTSGSSYEQYF. As DNA, the CDR3 is TGCGCCAGCAGCTTTCGGACTAGCGGTAGCTCCTACGAGCAGTACTTC.